This TCR beta chain derives from a study of early T cells in non-severe SARS-CoV-2 infection. At the level of the study: Bulk RNA taken from unsorted whole blood was sequenced, leaving chains unpaired. Notes on the study in general: Lookups in VDJdb leaned toward anti-spike CD8 responses and missed private and CD4 specificities.

Germline V gene lookup returns CDR1 SGHTA and CDR2 FQGTGA. The CDR3 runs 19 residues. V was pared by 2 bases and J by 0 bases, with 15 bases of the junction left unmatched. Unique molecular identifiers (one per individual cDNA molecule) were attached. TCRdb re-analysed the 5' RACE reads in MiXCR, keeping a single row per CDR3 protein. Counted here are 40,000 to 55,000 distinct CDR3 sequences, around 14% occurring once; the ten biggest clones make up approximately 10%. The table lists this clonotype with a few counts. Its specificity is not known. The J gene is TRBJ1-1, the V gene TRBV7-3, with TRBD1 identical over 7 bases. The sequenced sample consisted of whole blood. The source of this sequence is an adult who was a healthcare worker with PCR-confirmed SARS-CoV-2 infection or an uninfected control (not recorded which). CDR3 sequence reads: CASSLSQGRHKKMNTEAFF. In nucleotides, the CDR3 is TGTGCCAGCAGCTTATCACAGGGGCGCCACAAAAAAATGAACACTGAAGCTTTCTTT.